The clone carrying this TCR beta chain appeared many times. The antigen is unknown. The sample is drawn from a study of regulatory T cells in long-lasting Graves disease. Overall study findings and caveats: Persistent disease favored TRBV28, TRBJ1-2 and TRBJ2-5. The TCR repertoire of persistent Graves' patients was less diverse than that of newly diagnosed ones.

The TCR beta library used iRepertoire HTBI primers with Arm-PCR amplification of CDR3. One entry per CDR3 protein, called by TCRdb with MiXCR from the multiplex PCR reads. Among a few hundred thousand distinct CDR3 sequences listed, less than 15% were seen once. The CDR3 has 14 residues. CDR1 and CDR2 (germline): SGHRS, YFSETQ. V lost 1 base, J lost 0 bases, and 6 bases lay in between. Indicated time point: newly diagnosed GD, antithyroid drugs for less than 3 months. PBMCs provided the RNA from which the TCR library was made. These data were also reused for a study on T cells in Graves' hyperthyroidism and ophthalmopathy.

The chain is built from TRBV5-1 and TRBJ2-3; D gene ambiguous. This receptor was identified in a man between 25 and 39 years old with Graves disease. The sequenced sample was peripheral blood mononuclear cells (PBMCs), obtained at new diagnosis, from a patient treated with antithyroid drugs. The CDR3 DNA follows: TGCGCCAGCAGCTTGATCGTCAGCACAGATACGCAGTATTTT. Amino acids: CASSLIVSTDTQYF.